This TCR beta chain was profiled in a study of T cells after yellow fever vaccination. Overall study: Fractions with few cells were prepared using SMART-Seq v4 Ultra Low Input.

This clonotype was observed at least ten times. Its antigen is unknown. General study points: Any FACS-sorted repertoire could hold abundant clonotypes that contaminate it from the bulk population.

In making TCR cDNA, 5'RACE template switching added a universal primer site and UMIs to it. Each CDR3 protein is one row after TCRdb ran MiXCR on the 5' RACE reads. Of 300,000 to 350,000 distinct CDR3 sequences listed, almost 4% are singletons. The receptor was derived from a man younger than 35 who received the YFV17D yellow fever vaccine. The specimen comprised PBMCs, sampled 5 days after the yellow fever booster vaccination.

For the CDR3, the DNA is TGTGCCATCAGCGAGAGACCGGGACAGGGGGCGATCGGGGAGCTGTTTTTT. It yields the protein CAISERPGQGAIGELFF. The gene calls are TRBV10-3 and TRBJ2-2; TRBD1 matches 12 bases. With V trimmed by 6 bases and J by 7 bases, 12 bases remained unmatched. Germline-derived CDR1 and CDR2 are ENHRY and SYGVKD. The CDR3 is made up of 17 amino acids.